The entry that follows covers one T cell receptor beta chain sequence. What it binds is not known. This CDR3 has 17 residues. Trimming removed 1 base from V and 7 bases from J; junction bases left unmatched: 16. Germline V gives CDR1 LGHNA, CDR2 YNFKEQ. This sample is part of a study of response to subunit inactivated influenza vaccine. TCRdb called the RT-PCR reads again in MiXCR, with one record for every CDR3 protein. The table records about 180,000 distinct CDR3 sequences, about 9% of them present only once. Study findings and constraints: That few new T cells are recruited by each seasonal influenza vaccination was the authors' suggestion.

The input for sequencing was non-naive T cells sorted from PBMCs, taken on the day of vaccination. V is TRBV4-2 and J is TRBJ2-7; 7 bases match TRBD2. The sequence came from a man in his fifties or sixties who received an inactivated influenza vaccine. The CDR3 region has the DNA TGTGCCAGCAGCCAAGGTCGATTGGGAGGGAGGGCCGAAGAGCAGTACTTC. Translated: CASSQGRLGGRAEEQYF.